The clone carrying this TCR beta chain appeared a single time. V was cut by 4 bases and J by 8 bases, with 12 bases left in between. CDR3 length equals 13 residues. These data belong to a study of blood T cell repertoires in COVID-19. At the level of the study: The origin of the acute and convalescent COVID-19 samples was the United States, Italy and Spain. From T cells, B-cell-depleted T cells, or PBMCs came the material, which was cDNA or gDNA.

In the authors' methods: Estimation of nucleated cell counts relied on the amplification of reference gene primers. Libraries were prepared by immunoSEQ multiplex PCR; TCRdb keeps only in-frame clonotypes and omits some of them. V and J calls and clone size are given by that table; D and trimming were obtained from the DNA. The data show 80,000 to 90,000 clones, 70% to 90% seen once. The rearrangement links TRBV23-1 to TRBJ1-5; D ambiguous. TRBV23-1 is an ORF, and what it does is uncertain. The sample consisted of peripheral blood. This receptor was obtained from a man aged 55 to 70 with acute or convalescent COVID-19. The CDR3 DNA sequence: TGCGCCAGCAGTCTTATCATTCAGAAGCCCCAGCATTTT. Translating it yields CASSLIIQKPQHF.